These 28 T cell receptor beta chains came from one sample sequenced in a study of T cells after yellow fever vaccination. One entry per CDR3 protein results from TCRdb running MiXCR on the 5' RACE reads. In the table there are 320,000 or so distinct CDR3 sequences, less than 9.5% of which are singletons. This specimen consisted of PBMCs, obtained about 49 days after the first yellow fever vaccination. Receptors originate from a man younger than 35 who received the YFV17D yellow fever vaccine.

The V and J genes are TRBV9 and TRBJ2-3, with 10 bases matching TRBD2. V gave up 2 bases and J gave up 5 bases; unmatched junction bases: 5. This CDR3 region has 15 residues. Germline CDR1 and CDR2: SGDLS and YYNGEE. The CDR3 coding sequence is TGTGCCAGCAGCGTCCTAGCGGGGGCGGAAGATACGCAGTATTTT. Residues: CASSVLAGAEDTQYF.

The V and J genes are TRBV4-3 and TRBJ2-3, with D possibly TRBD2 on 6 matching bases. Trimming pared 5 bases from V and 1 base from J, leaving 13 bases between. CDR1 is LGHNA, CDR2 YSLEER, per germline. This CDR3 region has 15 residues. DNA for the CDR3: TGCGCCAGCAGCTTGGGGGGAGACGGCACAGATACGCAGTATTTT. Translated: CASSLGGDGTDTQYF.

In this sample, this clonotype turned up a few times. V gene TRBV15 combines with J gene TRBJ2-3; maybe TRBD2 (5 bases). Germline CDR1 is LNHNV and CDR2 is YYDKDF (reference sequence). The CDR3 is 16 residues long. Trimming removed 0 bases at V and 0 bases at J, with 10 bases between. CDR3 protein: CATSREAGTSTDTQYF. DNA of the CDR3: TGTGCCACCAGCAGAGAGGCGGGTACTAGCACAGATACGCAGTATTTT.

The chain links TRBV12-3 or TRBV12-4 to TRBJ1-6; TRBD1 matches 8 bases. The CDR3 length is 16 residues. Trimming took 5 bases from V and 0 from J; bases not matched to a gene: 3. CDR3 residues: CASSPRGLSYNSPLHF. CDR3 bases: TGTGCCAGCAGTCCCAGGGGGCTCTCCTATAATTCACCCCTCCACTTT.

The chain uses TRBV9 and TRBJ2-7, with 9 bases fitting TRBD2. CDR1 is SGDLS and CDR2 is YYNGEE in the germline V gene. V lost 3 bases, J lost 2 bases, and 6 bases stayed unmatched. The length of the CDR3 is 15 residues. CDR3 DNA sequence: TGTGCCAGCAGCGAAGGCGGCGGGGGGGCCTACGAGCAGTACTTC. As protein: CASSEGGGGAYEQYF.

This clonotype was seen a handful of times. The chain carries TRBV10-3 and TRBJ2-2; D tentatively fits TRBD1 or TRBD2 (6 bases each). The CDR3 extends over 12 amino acids. The germline V gene encodes CDR1 ENHRY and CDR2 SYGVKD. Trimming removed 8 bases at V and 6 bases at J, with 10 bases between. CDR3 bases: TGTGCCATCGCTGGGGGGCCCGGGGAGCTGTTTTTT. It translates to CAIAGGPGELFF.

The chain is built from TRBV6-5 and TRBJ2-4; no definite D call. The ends were cut back, 4 bases at V and 3 bases at J, with 13 bases in the middle. There are 15 residues in the CDR3. Germline CDR1 reads MNHEY; CDR2 reads SVGAGI. In DNA, the CDR3 is TGTGCCAGCAGTTTCCGAGTTTTGGGCAAAAACATTCAGTACTTC. It specifies CASSFRVLGKNIQYF.

This clonotype was counted a few times. This chain joins TRBV9 and TRBJ2-2; weak D call: TRBD2 (6 bases). V dropped 4 bases and J dropped 1 base, with 11 bases sitting between them. Germline CDR1 is SGDLS and CDR2 is YYNGEE. The CDR3 has 15 amino acids. DNA of the CDR3: TGTGCCAGCAGCCCCCTCGGGGGGAACACCGGGGAGCTGTTTTTT. Translated: CASSPLGGNTGELFF.

The chain employs TRBV4-1 and TRBJ1-1, with 8 bases that match TRBD1. This CDR3 region has 14 residues. Germline CDR1 MGHRA, CDR2 YSYEKL. The V segment lost 2 bases and the J segment 4 bases; nucleotides outside the gene matches: 3. DNA for the CDR3: TGCGCCAGCAGCCAACTACAGGGGGTCACTGAAGCTTTCTTT. Its protein is CASSQLQGVTEAFF.

The chain carries TRBV11-1 and TRBJ2-2, with a weak D call TRBD1 (6 bases). V was shortened by 2 bases and J by 4 bases, with 23 bases between the two germline ends. From germline, CDR1 is SGHAT and CDR2 FQDESV (reference sequence). The CDR3 totals 19 residues. CDR3 region: CASSLLLGRGVFRTGELFF. The CDR3 nucleotides read TGTGCCAGCAGCTTATTATTGGGCAGGGGAGTTTTTCGCACCGGGGAGCTGTTTTTT.

The rearrangement uses TRBV12-3 or TRBV12-4 and TRBJ1-2, with D tentatively TRBD1 (5 bases). This CDR3 comprises 16 residues. V was cut by 1 base and J by 4 bases, with 16 bases left in between. DNA for the CDR3: TGTGCCAGCAGTTTAGGAGGGACGACCTCTCCCTATGGCTACACCTTC. The encoded protein is CASSLGGTTSPYGYTF.

The chain is built from TRBV5-4 and TRBJ2-3; the D gene could be TRBD1 or TRBD2 (5 bases each). V lost 3 bases and J lost 0, with 11 bases in between. This CDR3 region has 15 residues. Germline CDR1 reads SGHNT; CDR2 reads YYREEE (reference sequence). The CDR3 DNA reads as TGTGCCAGCAGCTCCGGGGCGGTTAGCACAGATACGCAGTATTTT. It specifies CASSSGAVSTDTQYF.

This chain joins TRBV24-1 and TRBJ1-2; D might be TRBD1 (5 bases). The CDR3 is 13 residues long. V lost 7 bases to trimming and J lost 8 bases, with 16 bases between them. Per the germline V gene, CDR1 is KGHDR and CDR2 is SFDVKD. In DNA form, the CDR3 reads TGTGCCACCAGCGGCGGGGGGGTTATCGGCTACACCTTC. It translates to CATSGGGVIGYTF.

The chain carries TRBV27 and TRBJ1-6, with D possibly being TRBD1 (5 bases). The CDR3 consists of 13 residues. Germline CDR1 is MNHEY and CDR2 is SMNVEV (reference sequence). V was trimmed by 8 bases and J by 9 bases, leaving 14 bases between them. The CDR3 protein is CASSAEQGSPLHF. The CDR3 nucleotides are TGTGCCAGCTCAGCCGAGCAGGGTTCACCCCTCCACTTT.

This clonotype has a handful of counts. The CDR3 sequence: CASSGLGQLNTEAFF. Here the CDR3 DNA reads TGTGCCAGCTCAGGACTAGGACAGCTGAACACTGAAGCTTTCTTT. The J gene is TRBJ1-1, the V gene TRBV18, with D perhaps TRBD1 (6 bases). This CDR3 is built from 15 residues. Deletions cut 5 bases from V and 0 bases from J, with 13 bases between. Germline CDR1 is KGHSH and CDR2 is LQKENI.

The DNA for the CDR3 is TGTGCCAGCAGCCACGTGGGACTAGCGGGCCCGGGGGCGCAGTATTTT. As protein: CASSHVGLAGPGAQYF. The chain recombines TRBV3-1 with TRBJ2-3; 12 bases map to TRBD2. Trimming removed 3 bases from V and 10 bases from J; junction bases left unmatched: 11. There are 16 residues in the CDR3. Germline V gives CDR1 LGHDT, CDR2 YNNKEL (reference sequence).

The sample holds a few counts of this clonotype. The chain recombines TRBV4-1 with TRBJ2-7; the D is unclear. Trimming cost V 0 bases and J 5 bases, with 23 bases left between them. This CDR3 contains 18 residues. From germline, CDR1 is MGHRA and CDR2 YSYEKL. CDR3 in amino acids: CASSQDPPLPRQGHEQYF. The CDR3, as DNA: TGCGCCAGCAGCCAAGACCCCCCCCTGCCAAGGCAAGGCCACGAGCAGTACTTC.

This clonotype was counted between two and nine times. This sequence joins TRBV27 and TRBJ2-7; 7 bases are a match to TRBD2. The CDR3 sequence is 15 residues long. The V gene's germline CDR1 is MNHEY and CDR2 SMNVEV (reference sequence). Trimming removed 0 bases from V and 2 bases from J; junction bases left unmatched: 4. CDR3 sequence reads: CASSLSSAGAYEQYF. Written as DNA, the CDR3 is TGTGCCAGCAGTTTATCGTCGGCGGGGGCCTACGAGCAGTACTTC.

A few counts support this clonotype. The genes are TRBV6-5 and TRBJ2-1, with D unclear. The CDR3 runs to 15 residues. Germline V gives CDR1 MNHEY, CDR2 SVGAGI. Trimming left V 2 bases short and J 3 bases short, with 11 bases between. CDR3 bases: TGTGCCAGCAGTTACACCTCCAGGATCTACAATGAGCAGTTCTTC. Translation gives CASSYTSRIYNEQFF.

The chain employs TRBV20-1 and TRBJ2-1; possibly TRBD1 or TRBD2 for D (6 bases each). The CDR3 is made up of 13 amino acids. V lost 6 bases and J lost 3, with 12 bases in between. From germline, CDR1 is DFQATT and CDR2 SNEGSKA (reference sequence). The CDR3, as DNA: TGCAGTGCAGGGGGGATTTTCTACAATGAGCAGTTCTTC. It is translated as CSAGGIFYNEQFF.

The chain couples TRBV20-1 to TRBJ2-5; 7 nucleotides agree with TRBD2. The V gene's germline CDR1 is DFQATT and CDR2 SNEGSKA (reference sequence). The CDR3 sequence is 13 residues long. V trimming: 3 bases; J trimming: 5 bases; junction bases outside the gene matches: 6. The CDR3 DNA is TGCAGTGCTAGCTCAGGACTAGAGGAGACCCAGTACTTC. The encoded protein is CSASSGLEETQYF.

This clonotype was seen more than once but under ten times. This sequence joins TRBV7-8 and TRBJ1-2, with D unresolved. Trimming removed 0 bases at V and 3 bases at J, with 8 bases between. The CDR3 length is 14 residues. Germline V lookup: CDR1 SGHVS, CDR2 FQNEAQ. CDR3 in DNA: TGTGCCAGCAGCTTAGCTGGTGCCCACTATGGCTACACCTTC. This translates into CASSLAGAHYGYTF.

The chain joins TRBV6-1 to TRBJ1-2; tentative D call: TRBD1 (6 bases). The V end lost 8 bases, the J end lost 4 bases, and 14 bases lay between the germline ends. This CDR3 region has 13 residues. The germline V gene encodes CDR1 MNHNS and CDR2 SASEGT. The chain's CDR3 is CASRLTGTYGYTF. The CDR3 region has the DNA TGTGCCAGCCGATTAACAGGGACCTATGGCTACACCTTC.

This clonotype was seen a few times. V is TRBV19 and J is TRBJ2-7; no firm D call. The V end was cut by 1 base, the J end by 0 bases, with 10 bases between. CDR1 is LNHDA, CDR2 SQIVND, per germline (reference sequence). CDR3 length: 15 amino acids. The CDR3 DNA sequence: TGTGCCAGTAGTATAGCCGGCAGGAGCTCCTACGAGCAGTACTTC. It yields the protein CASSIAGRSSYEQYF.

This clonotype was counted at least ten times. In DNA form, the CDR3 reads TGCAGTGCAGGCGGACAGGGCAGTCAGCCCCAGCATTTT. It encodes CSAGGQGSQPQHF. The chain is built from TRBV20-1 and TRBJ1-5, with 8 bases fitting TRBD1. CDR3 length equals 13 residues. CDR1 is DFQATT and CDR2 is SNEGSKA in the germline V gene (reference sequence). V lost 6 bases to trimming and J lost 6 bases; unmatched junction nucleotides: 7.

The table lists this clonotype with a few counts. As DNA, the CDR3 is TGTGCCAGCTCACCCAATCAGAACACTGAAGCTTTCTTT. Translation: CASSPNQNTEAFF. This rearrangement joins TRBV18 to TRBJ1-1, with D uncertain. This CDR3 is built from 13 residues. From germline, CDR1 is KGHSH and CDR2 LQKENI. V was clipped by 3 bases and J by 1 base, with 6 bases between them.

This clonotype was seen at least ten times. This chain links TRBV27 with TRBJ1-1, with D maybe TRBD1 (5 bases). V was shortened by 1 base and J by 8 bases, with 14 bases between the two germline ends. The CDR3 is 14 amino acids. Germline V gene lookup returns CDR1 MNHEY and CDR2 SMNVEV (reference sequence). The CDR3 loop reads CASSLWSGRREAFF. The CDR3 DNA reads as TGTGCCAGCAGTTTATGGTCAGGGAGGAGAGAAGCTTTCTTT.

The chain combines TRBV19 with TRBJ2-5, with TRBD2 matching over 8 bases. The CDR3 extends over 18 amino acids. J gave up 1 base and V 4 bases, and 14 bases lay outside the gene matches. Germline V gene lookup returns CDR1 LNHDA and CDR2 SQIVND (reference sequence). The CDR3 bases are TGTGCCAGTAGTACCCACCGTTCCTCTCGGGGGGGCCAAGAGACCCAGTACTTC. It encodes CASSTHRSSRGGQETQYF.